The 5 T cell receptor beta chains presented below share a single source sample, sequenced in a study of cytomegalovirus exposure and HLA in healthy donors. PCR employed 60 Vbeta and 13 Jbeta primers. Assay used: immunoSEQ multiplex PCR; TCRdb lists only in-frame clones, some missing. This table holds about 230,000 clones, 70% to 90% found once. The material sequenced was PBMCs. Receptors originate from a human donor in good health.

The rearrangement uses TRBV7-9 and TRBJ2-2; D is undetermined. Germline values: CDR1 SEHNR, CDR2 FQNEAQ (reference sequence). The V and J ends lost 1 base and 2 bases respectively, with 11 bases between them. The CDR3 runs 16 residues. The CDR3 DNA is TGTGCCAGCAGCTTAGTCCCCACAGAAAACACCGGGGAGCTGTTTTTT. Translated: CASSLVPTENTGELFF.

The chain carries TRBV11-2 and TRBJ2-5; 9 bases fit TRBD2. The closer fit of TRBJ2-7 to the DNA end suggests the J call may be wrong. CDR1 is SGHAT and CDR2 is FQNNGV in the germline V gene. The CDR3 totals 15 residues. The CDR3 DNA sequence: TGTGCCAGCAGCTCCCATAGCGGGAGCTCCTACGAGCAGTACTTC. This codes for CASSSHSGSSYEQYF.

The genes are TRBV7-3 and TRBJ2-2, with D possibly matching TRBD2 (6 bases). This CDR3 spans 14 amino acids. The V and J ends lost 1 base and 8 bases respectively, with 11 bases between them. Per the germline V gene, CDR1 is SGHTA and CDR2 is FQGTGA. The CDR3 bases are TGTGCCAGCAGCTTAAGTGACGGGAGAGGGGAGCTGTTTTTT. It translates to CASSLSDGRGELFF.

This clone was seen a few times. This rearrangement joins TRBV6-5 to TRBJ2-3, with 8 bases fitting TRBD2. Germline CDR1 and CDR2: MNHEY and SVGAGI. This CDR3 spans 15 amino acids. V lost 7 bases, J lost 4 bases, and 10 bases stayed unmatched. Here the CDR3 reads CASIPTGLGPDTQYF. The CDR3 DNA reads as TGTGCCAGCATCCCCACGGGACTAGGTCCAGATACGCAGTATTTT.

This sequence joins TRBV27 and TRBJ1-1, with no clear D. Trimming pared 4 bases from V and 0 bases from J, leaving 12 bases between. Germline loops: CDR1 MNHEY, CDR2 SMNVEV (reference sequence). This CDR3 is built from 15 residues. The CDR3 region has the DNA TGTGCCAGCAGTTCAGCGACGGGAATGAACACTGAAGCTTTCTTT. Protein: CASSSATGMNTEAFF.